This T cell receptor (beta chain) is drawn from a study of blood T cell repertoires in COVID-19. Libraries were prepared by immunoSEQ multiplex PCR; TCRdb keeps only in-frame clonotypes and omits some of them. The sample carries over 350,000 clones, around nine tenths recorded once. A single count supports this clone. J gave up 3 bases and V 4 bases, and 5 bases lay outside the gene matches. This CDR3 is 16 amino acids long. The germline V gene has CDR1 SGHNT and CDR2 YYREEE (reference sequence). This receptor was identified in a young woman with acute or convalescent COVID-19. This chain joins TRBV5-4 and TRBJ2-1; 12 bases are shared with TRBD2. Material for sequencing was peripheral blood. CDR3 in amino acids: CASSPRTSGDYNEQFF. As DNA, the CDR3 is TGTGCCAGCAGCCCCAGGACTAGCGGGGACTACAATGAGCAGTTCTTC.